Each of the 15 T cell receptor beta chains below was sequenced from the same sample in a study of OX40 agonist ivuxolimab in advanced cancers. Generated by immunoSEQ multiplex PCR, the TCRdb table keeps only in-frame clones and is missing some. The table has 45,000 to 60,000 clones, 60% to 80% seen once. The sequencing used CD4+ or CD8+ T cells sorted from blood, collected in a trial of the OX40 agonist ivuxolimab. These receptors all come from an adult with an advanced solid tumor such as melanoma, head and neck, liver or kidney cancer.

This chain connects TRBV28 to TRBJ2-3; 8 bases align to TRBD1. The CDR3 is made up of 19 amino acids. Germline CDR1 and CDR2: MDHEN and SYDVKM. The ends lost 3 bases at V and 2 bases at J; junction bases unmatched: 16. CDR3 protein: CASSFSARDRFSNTDTQYF. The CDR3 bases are TGTGCCAGCAGTTTCTCAGCTAGGGACAGGTTTAGTAACACAGATACGCAGTATTTT.

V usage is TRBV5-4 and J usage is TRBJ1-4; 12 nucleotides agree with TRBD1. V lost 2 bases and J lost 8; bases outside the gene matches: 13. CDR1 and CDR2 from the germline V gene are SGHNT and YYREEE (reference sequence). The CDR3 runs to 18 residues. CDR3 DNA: TGTGCCAGCAGCTTACCCGGGACAGGGGGCGAAGTTGGGGAAAAACTGTTTTTT. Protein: CASSLPGTGGEVGEKLFF. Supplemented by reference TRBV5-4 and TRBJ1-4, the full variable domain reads ETGVTQSPTHLIKTRGQQVTLRCSSQSGHNTVSWYQQALGQGPQFIFQYYREEENGRGNFPPRFSGLQFPNYSSELNVNALELDDSALYLCASSLPGTGGEVGEKLFFGSGTQLSVL.

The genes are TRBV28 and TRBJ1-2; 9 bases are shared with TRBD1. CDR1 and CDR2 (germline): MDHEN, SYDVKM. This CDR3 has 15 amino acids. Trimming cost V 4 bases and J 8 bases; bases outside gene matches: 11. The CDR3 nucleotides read TGTGCCAGCAGTTCAGGGGGCCCGGGACAGGGCGGCTACACCTTC. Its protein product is CASSSGGPGQGGYTF.

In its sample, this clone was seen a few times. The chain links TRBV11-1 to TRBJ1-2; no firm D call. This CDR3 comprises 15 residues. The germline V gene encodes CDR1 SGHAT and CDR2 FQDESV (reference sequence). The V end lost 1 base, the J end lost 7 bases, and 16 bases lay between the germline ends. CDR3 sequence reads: CASSLGTSGEFGYTF. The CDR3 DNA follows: TGTGCCAGCAGCTTAGGGACCTCGGGAGAGTTTGGCTACACCTTC.

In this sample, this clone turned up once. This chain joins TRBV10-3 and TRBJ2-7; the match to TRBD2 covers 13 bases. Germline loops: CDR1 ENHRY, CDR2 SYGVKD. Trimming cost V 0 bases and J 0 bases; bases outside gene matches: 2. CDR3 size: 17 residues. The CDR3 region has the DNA TGTGCCATCAGTGAGTCAACTAGCGGGAGGGTCTCCTACGAGCAGTACTTC. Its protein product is CAISESTSGRVSYEQYF.

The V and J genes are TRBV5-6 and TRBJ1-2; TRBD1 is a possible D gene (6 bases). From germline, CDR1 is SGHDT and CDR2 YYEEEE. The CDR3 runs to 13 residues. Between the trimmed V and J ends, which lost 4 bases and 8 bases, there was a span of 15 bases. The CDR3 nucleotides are TGTGCCAGCAGCCTGGACAGTCTCCGGGGCTACACCTTC. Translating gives CASSLDSLRGYTF.

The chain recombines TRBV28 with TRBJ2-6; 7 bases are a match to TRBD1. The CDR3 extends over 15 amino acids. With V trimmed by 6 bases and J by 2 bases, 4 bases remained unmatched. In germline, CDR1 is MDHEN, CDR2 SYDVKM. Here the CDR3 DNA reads TGTGCCAGCAGGACGCAGGGGGCTGGGGCCAACGTCCTGACTTTC. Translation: CASRTQGAGANVLTF.

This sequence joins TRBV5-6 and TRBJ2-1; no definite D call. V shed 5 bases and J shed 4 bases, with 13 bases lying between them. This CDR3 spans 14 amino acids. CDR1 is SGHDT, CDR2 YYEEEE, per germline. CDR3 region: CASSSISGYNEQFF. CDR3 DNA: TGTGCCAGCAGTTCTATTTCCGGTTACAATGAGCAGTTCTTC.

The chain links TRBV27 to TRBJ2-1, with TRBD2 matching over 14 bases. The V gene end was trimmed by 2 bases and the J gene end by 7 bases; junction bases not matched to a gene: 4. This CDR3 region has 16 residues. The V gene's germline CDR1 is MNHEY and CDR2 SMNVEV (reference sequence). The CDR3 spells CASSLLGTSGGNEQFF. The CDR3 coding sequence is TGTGCCAGCAGTTTACTCGGGACTAGCGGGGGTAATGAGCAGTTCTTC.

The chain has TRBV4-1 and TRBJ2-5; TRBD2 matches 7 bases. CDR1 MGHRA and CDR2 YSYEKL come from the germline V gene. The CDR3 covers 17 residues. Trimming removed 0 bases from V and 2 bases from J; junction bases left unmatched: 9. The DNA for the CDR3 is TGCGCCAGCAGCCAAGATAGGGCGGGAGCACAACAAGAGACCCAGTACTTC. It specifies CASSQDRAGAQQETQYF.

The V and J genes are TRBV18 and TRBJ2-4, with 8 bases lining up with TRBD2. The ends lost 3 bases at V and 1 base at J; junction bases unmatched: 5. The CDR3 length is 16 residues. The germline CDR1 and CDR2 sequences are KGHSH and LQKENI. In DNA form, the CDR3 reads TGTGCCAGCTCACCGCGAGCGGGAGTGGCCAAAAACATTCAGTACTTC. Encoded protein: CASSPRAGVAKNIQYF.

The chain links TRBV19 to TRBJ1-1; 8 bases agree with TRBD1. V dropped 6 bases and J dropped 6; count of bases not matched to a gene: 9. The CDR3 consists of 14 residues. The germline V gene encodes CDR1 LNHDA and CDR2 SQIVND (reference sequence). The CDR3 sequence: CASRTGTGAAEAFF. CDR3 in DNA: TGTGCCAGTAGGACCGGGACAGGCGCTGCTGAAGCTTTCTTT. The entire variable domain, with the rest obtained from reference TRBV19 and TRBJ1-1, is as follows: DGGITQSPKYLFRKEGQNVTLSCEQNLNHDAMYWYRQDPGQGLRLIYYSQIVNDFQKGDIAEGYSVSREKKESFPLTVTSAQKNPTAFYLCASRTGTGAAEAFFGQGTRLTVV.

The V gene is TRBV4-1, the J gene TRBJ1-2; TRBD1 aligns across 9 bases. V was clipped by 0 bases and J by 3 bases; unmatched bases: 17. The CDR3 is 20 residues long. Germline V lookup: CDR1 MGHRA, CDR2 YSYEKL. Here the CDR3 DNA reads TGCGCCAGCAGCCAAGATAGAGGGACGGGACAGGGCAAGTTGTACTATGGCTACACCTTC. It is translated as CASSQDRGTGQGKLYYGYTF.

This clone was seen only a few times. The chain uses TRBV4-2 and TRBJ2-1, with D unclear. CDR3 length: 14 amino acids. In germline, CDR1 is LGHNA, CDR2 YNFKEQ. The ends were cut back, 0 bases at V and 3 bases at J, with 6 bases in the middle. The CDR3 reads CASSQDINYNEQFF. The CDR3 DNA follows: TGTGCCAGCAGCCAAGATATAAACTACAATGAGCAGTTCTTC.

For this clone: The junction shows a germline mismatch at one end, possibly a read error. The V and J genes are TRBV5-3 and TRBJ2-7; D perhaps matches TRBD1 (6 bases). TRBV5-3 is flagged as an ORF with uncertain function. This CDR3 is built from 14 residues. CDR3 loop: CASSLEQGSDEQYF. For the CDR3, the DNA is TGTGCCAGCAGCTTGGAACAGGGAAGCGACGAGCAGTACTTC.